This TCR beta chain is from a study of shared clonotypes between healthy human individuals (TCRdb year 2020). About the full investigation: The cohort comprised two women and three men aged 18 to 49 years. To estimate repertoire size and how much clonotype sharing occurs between individuals, the study deeply sequenced the blood TCR repertoires of roughly 5 healthy adults. For each donor, three plates each were used for CD4 naive and CD4 memory, two plates were used for CD8 naive, and one plate was used for CD8 memory. Each donor's leukapheresis produced roughly between roughly 0.85 and 9 billion PBMCs. Different laboratories and diverse techniques were used to prepare libraries and sequence TCR repertoires, to increase sequencing depth and limit assay-specific biases.

TCR CDR3 regions were amplified from genomic DNA by multiplex PCR using the deep immunoSEQ assay. Extracted genomic DNA from each cell subset was distributed evenly across all wells of several immunoSEQ 96-well plates, and each plate was treated as a replicate. For sorted subsets, around 200 ng genomic DNA, equal to about 30,000 T cell genomes, was loaded into each replicate PCR. Purified libraries were measured with a Qubit 3.0 fluorometer, size-checked on a Bioanalyzer 2100, and measured again with the KAPA Library Quantification kit. Each immunoSEQ 96-well plate was sequenced on its own single-read 150-cycle Illumina NextSeq 550 flow cell. Concerning the study's data processing: Because the immunoSEQ output included only junctional sequences and no quality scores, the filtering could not be the same as the filtering used for full-length reads. Sequences were annotated with PyIR, a Python wrapper for IgBLAST v1.9, using IMGT germline references to assign V/J genes and CDR3. Reads with weak V/J assignments (E-value above 1e-6), missing CDR3, stop codons, out-of-frame junctions, or ambiguous translated residues were removed. V3J clonotypes were defined by identical inferred V gene, J gene, and CDR3 amino acid sequence. The percentage overlap between two repertoires was calculated by dividing the number of shared unique clonotypes by the size of the smaller repertoire. Richness of each repertoire was evaluated using RTK rarefaction, the Chao1 estimator, and Recon v2.1 estimates of unobserved clonotypes. OLGA was used to compute generation probabilities for all TCRbeta clonotypes that the gDNA method yielded from four donors. TCRdb retrieved this table from immuneACCESS and kept in-frame rearrangements only. Not all clones are present; in checked studies, unresolved V genes account for under half, and no reason is known for the remainder. That table furnishes V, J and clone size, whereas the DNA furnished D and trimming. For this sample there are roughly 2 million clones; 90% to 95% appear just once. The top ten clonotypes cover roughly 0.13% of the sample.

CDR1 and CDR2, looked up from the germline V gene, are MDHEN and SYDVKM. The cysteine opens and the phenylalanine closes a CDR3 of 11 amino acids. This entry keeps only the CDR3 DNA: 33 bases, framed from base 1. With regard to this clone: Its antigen has not been determined. One end of the junction fails to match germline, which may point to a read error. Other DNA sequences in this specimen translate into the identical CDR3.

What the authors observed across the whole study: Sharing across a handful of donors was observed for about 4.8% of naive CD4, over 3% of naive CD8, 2% to 2.5% of memory CD4, and 0.4% of memory CD8 clonotypes. Higher generation probabilities were observed for clonotypes shared by all four sorted-subset donors than for non-shared clonotypes. Naive subsets generally had larger estimated clonotype richness than memory subsets did. Based on pairwise subsampling, the degree of clonotype sharing among donors was expected to be affected by sequencing depth. Even with the large sequencing depth, rarefaction of the sorted-subset datasets indicated that sequencing was incomplete. Sampling was restricted to blood, and TCR repertoires in tissues likely differ from the TCR repertoires found in blood. Because the study included only a small number of donors, the genetic and exposure-history diversity represented was limited.

The donors were healthy, HIV-negative adults with no recently reported acute infections or vaccinations. Every donor was a Caucasian adult living in Nashville, Tennessee, USA. CD4+ T cells were enriched through magnetic negative selection, after which naive cells were positively selected on CD45RA and the remaining negative fraction served as the memory subset. Blood was collected by leukapheresis, and PBMCs were isolated by Ficoll-Histopaque density gradient centrifugation and then cryopreserved in liquid nitrogen vapor phase. Analytical flow cytometry was used to check the purity and quantity of each magnetically sorted T cell population. Genomic DNA was isolated from each sorted fraction and quantified by UV absorbance on a Nanodrop 2000c.

The sequenced sample consisted of naive CD4+ T cells sorted from blood. Read against the paper, the sample's cell subset or site label means: CD45RA+ positively selected. The sequence was obtained from a man younger than 35 in good health. Here the chain combines TRBV28 and TRBJ2-7; confidence is insufficient to name the D gene. The bases are TGCGCCAGCAGTACGAAGTACGAGCAGTACTTC. Translated, it gives CASSTKYEQYF.